Described below is a single T cell receptor (beta chain) sequence and its context. The antigen remains unidentified. This record belongs to a study of CD8 T cells in Susac syndrome. The CDR3 totals 18 residues. Germline assignment: CDR1 MGHRA and CDR2 YSYEKL. The V end lost 4 bases, the J end lost 8 bases, and 24 bases lay between the germline ends. Study-level results: In Susac syndrome, the CD4+ T cell repertoires did not show clonal expansion.

TEMRA cells were enriched by FACS, while CD8+ and CD4+ T cells were obtained through a negative isolation that was performed magnetically. The RNA input was roughly 0.45 to 1 ug, and it was reverse transcribed with random hexamers. Multiplex immunoSEQ PCR targeted 54 Vbeta and 13 Jbeta TCR beta segments. TCRdb reprocessed the immunoSEQ multiplex PCR reads with MiXCR, giving one entry per CDR3 protein. The sample holds 130,000 to 150,000 distinct CDR3 sequences, 90% to 97% seen once. The sequence derives from a human donor with Susac syndrome. Sample: CD4+ T cells from PBMCs. The gene calls are TRBV4-1 and TRBJ1-6; perhaps TRBD1 as D (5 bases). CDR3 in amino acids: CASSRDRFQERAYSPLHF. The CDR3 region has the DNA TGCGCCAGCAGCCGGGACCGATTCCAGGAGCGGGCTTATTCACCCCTCCACTTT.